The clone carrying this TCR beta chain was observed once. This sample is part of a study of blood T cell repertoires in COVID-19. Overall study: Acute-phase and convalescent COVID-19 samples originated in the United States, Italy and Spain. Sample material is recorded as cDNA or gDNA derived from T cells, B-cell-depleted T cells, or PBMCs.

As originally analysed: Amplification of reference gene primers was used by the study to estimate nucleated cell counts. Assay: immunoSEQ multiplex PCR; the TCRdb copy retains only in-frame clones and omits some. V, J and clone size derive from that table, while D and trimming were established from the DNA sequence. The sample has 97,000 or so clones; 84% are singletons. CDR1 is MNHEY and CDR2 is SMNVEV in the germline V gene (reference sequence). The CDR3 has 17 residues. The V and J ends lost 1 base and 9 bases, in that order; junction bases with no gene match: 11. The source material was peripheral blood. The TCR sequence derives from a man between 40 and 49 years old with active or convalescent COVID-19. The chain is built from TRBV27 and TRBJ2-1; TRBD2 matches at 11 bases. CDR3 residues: CASSLYPTSGNRGEQFF. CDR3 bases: TGTGCCAGCAGTTTATACCCGACTAGCGGGAACCGTGGTGAGCAGTTCTTC.